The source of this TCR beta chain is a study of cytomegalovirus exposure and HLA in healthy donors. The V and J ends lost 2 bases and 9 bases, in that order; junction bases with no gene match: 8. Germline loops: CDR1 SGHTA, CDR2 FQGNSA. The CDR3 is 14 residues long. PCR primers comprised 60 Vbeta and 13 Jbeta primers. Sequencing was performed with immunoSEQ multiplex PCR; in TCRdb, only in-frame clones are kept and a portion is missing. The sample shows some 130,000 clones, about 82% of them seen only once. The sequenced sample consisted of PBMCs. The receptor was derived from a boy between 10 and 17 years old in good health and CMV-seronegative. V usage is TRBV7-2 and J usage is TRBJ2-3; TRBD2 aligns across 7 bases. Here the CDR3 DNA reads TGTGCCAGCAGCTTATGGGGCGGGAGAGGCACGCAGTATTTT. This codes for CASSLWGGRGTQYF. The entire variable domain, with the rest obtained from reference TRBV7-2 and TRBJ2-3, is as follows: GAGVSQSPSNKVTEKGKDVELRCDPISGHTALYWYRQSLGQGLEFLIYFQGNSAPDKSGLPSDRFSAERTGGSVSTLTIQRTQQEDSAVYLCASSLWGGRGTQYFGPGTRLTVL.